This is a list of T cell receptor beta chains from one sample in a study of identical twins. Using its own MiXCR run on the 5' RACE reads, TCRdb lists one record per CDR3 protein. The sample lists about 690,000 distinct CDR3 sequences; around 6.1% were seen once. Sequences were obtained from naive T cells sorted from blood. These receptors were taken from a man aged 18 to 30 in good health. The CDR3 runs from the conserved cysteine through the conserved F or W.

j_call v_call cdr3_aa
TRBJ1-1 TRBV20-1 CSARWQGNTEAFF
TRBJ2-3 TRBV29-1 CSVLPGLASDTQYF
TRBJ2-7 TRBV7-2 CASSSQGWNEQYF
TRBJ1-5 TRBV7-2 CASSLKASNQPQHF
TRBJ2-1 TRBV4-2 CASSQDQLAGDVNEQFF
TRBJ2-7 TRBV12-3/TRBV12-4 CASTYTSGRNEQYF
TRBJ2-3 TRBV7-9 CASSLLAFGSDTQYF
TRBJ1-1 TRBV10-3 CAITPGRGNTEAFF
TRBJ2-1 TRBV25-1 CASSVGARNEQFF
TRBJ2-1 TRBV5-1 CASSPIFENEQFF
TRBJ2-1 TRBV24-1 CATSGGTKRDEQFF
TRBJ1-1 TRBV28 CASRWDNMNTEAFF
TRBJ1-5 TRBV20-1 CSALGGGNQPQHF
TRBJ2-7 TRBV4-2 CASSQVGRESVDEQYF
TRBJ2-1 TRBV5-1 CASSKPTSGDNEQFF
TRBJ1-4 TRBV20-1 CSARDGAITNEKLFF
TRBJ2-1 TRBV18 CASSPTKTQAKDEQFF
TRBJ1-1 TRBV5-1 CASSLVIAAEAFF
TRBJ1-1 TRBV6-1 CASTVEGGNTEAFF
TRBJ1-6 TRBV28 CASSLGSPLHF
TRBJ2-2 TRBV7-6 CASRNPRGTQRELFF
TRBJ2-1 TRBV9 CASSVYGQDNEQFF
TRBJ2-2 TRBV15 CATSATYRDGELFF
TRBJ2-1 TRBV7-3 CASSFRGLNNEQFF
TRBJ2-7 TRBV6-2/TRBV6-3 CASSRGLGGEQYF
TRBJ2-5 TRBV7-8 CASSFLAGGETQYF
TRBJ2-1 TRBV19 CASQQGYNEQFF
TRBJ2-7 TRBV29-1 CSGLTGNEQYF
TRBJ2-2 TRBV20-1 CSARDQEGGELFF
TRBJ2-3 TRBV5-1 CASSSPTRGRPLLSTDTQYF
TRBJ1-2 TRBV12-3/TRBV12-4 CASTTGTINGYTF
TRBJ2-7 TRBV20-1 CSAATGRAYEQYF
TRBJ1-6 TRBV7-2 CASSLDVGRNSPLHF
TRBJ2-2 TRBV25-1 CATSTSNTGELFF
TRBJ2-5 TRBV28 CASRQSPGEETQYF
TRBJ1-1 TRBV29-1 CSVARKANTEAFF
TRBJ1-1 TRBV10-3 CAIGRNTEAFF
TRBJ2-3 TRBV20-1 CSARPAGRGTDTQYF
TRBJ1-2 TRBV29-1 CSVEFGGGYTF
TRBJ1-5 TRBV11-2 CASSLGVSQPQHF
TRBJ2-7 TRBV29-1 CSVAGRETYEQYF
TRBJ1-2 TRBV30 CAWSIGSGPYGYTF
TRBJ2-4 TRBV29-1 CSVEGLGANIQYF
TRBJ1-2 TRBV7-2 CASSPPVRGGYTF
TRBJ2-3 TRBV20-1 CSALRTRTDTQYF
TRBJ1-1 TRBV29-1 CSVGPGQGVTEAFF
TRBJ2-1 TRBV7-8 CASSPARGGLSEQFF
TRBJ2-1 TRBV25-1 CASSESQISYNEQFF
TRBJ2-5 TRBV20-1 CSARGRTGVQETQYF
TRBJ1-1 TRBV12-3/TRBV12-4 CASTGVYTEAFF
TRBJ2-2 TRBV6-2/TRBV6-3 CASSYSPLARVGELFF
TRBJ2-1 TRBV2 CASSDNNEQFF